The source of this T cell receptor beta chain is a study of blood T cells in healthy people across ages (dated by TCRdb to about 2015). Regarding the study in general: Template switching captured roughly one uniquely barcoded TCR beta cDNA molecule per two T cells in model experiments. Four age groups were formed from the donors: young (average approximately 15 years), middle-aged (roughly 38), aged (62) and long-lived (approximately 78). For two donors (one aged 18 to 30 and one aged 80 or older), the study analyzed two additional independent replicas of 1 million unique cDNA reads from the same blood draw. To avoid experimental bias, donors of different ages were randomly spread across the sequencing lanes. Using deep sequencing normalized with unique cDNA molecular identifiers, the study measured how TCR beta repertoire diversity changes with age.

Per the germline V gene, SQVTM is the CDR1 and ANQGSEA is the CDR2. V drops 5 bases and J drops 8 bases, leaving 12 bases in between. The CDR3 goes from the cysteine to the phenylalanine over 11 residues. Only the CDR3 part of the read is kept: 33 bases, read in frame from the first base. This clonotype was detected many times. Its antigen remains unidentified. Base qualities are not provided; no much larger clone lies one nucleotide away. Systemically healthy Caucasian individuals from Russia, around 39 in total and aged about 6 to 95 years, were included as donors. Each donor gave about 9.7 milliliters of peripheral blood, drawn into EDTA-treated Vacutainer tubes. Ficoll-Paque density-gradient centrifugation was used to isolate PBMCs, with at least 7 million per sample. Trizol reagent was used to extract total RNA from PBMCs, with at least 5.5 micrograms per sample. Naive CD45RAhigh/CD27high T cell percentages were measured by flow cytometry on a PBMC aliquot from every donor.

Libraries were prepared through 5' RACE. The run used an Illumina HiSeq 2500. A second roughly 6 to 11 cycle PCR used a sample-barcoded 5' primer and a J-beta primer mix. Each TCR beta cDNA molecule received a unique molecular identifier from a template-switch 5' adaptor carrying 12 random nucleotides. Each sample yielded at least 2.5 million CDR3-containing paired-end reads. First-strand cDNA was synthesized from all RNA with the Mint cDNA synthesis kit, primed by a TRBC-specific oligonucleotide. Following uracil-DNA glycosylase treatment, all cDNA underwent a first 18-cycle PCR with the universal primers M1SS and BC2_uni_R. In the source study's methods: Normalization of each sample was performed by random selection of 1 million high-quality reads, each carrying a distinct molecular identifier. Reads with shared molecular identifiers were discarded instead of being binned into consensus sequences. MiTCR, run with a Q25 quality threshold and the strictest error-elimination algorithm, handled CDR3 identification, clonotype clustering and error correction. A nonparametric unseen species model using Euler transformation provided a lower-bound estimate of total TCR beta diversity. TCRdb applied fastp at Q25 and MiXCR to the public reads, then kept only in-frame beta chains. Each CDR3 protein appears once, grouped with its most common genes and DNA. TCRdb, rather than the study authors, made the V and J calls. This sample is represented by about 1.6 million distinct CDR3 sequences; almost 35% of them were singletons. The leading ten clones occupy 10% to 12% of the sample.

Overall results and qualifications from the work: Estimates of total diversity from one million sequenced T cells were regarded as lower bounds and underestimates. As age increased, observed TCR beta diversity per million T cells dropped in a roughly linear way, and a significant reduction was already evident by age 40. Because donor CMV infection status was unknown, age-related changes in expanded clonotypes were potentially confounded. Conclusive comparison of naive and antigen-experienced compartments was prevented by the profiling of bulk unsorted PBMCs. A strong correlation was found between observed TCR beta diversity and the percentage of naive T cells measured by flow cytometry. Compared with the aged group, more naive CD4+ T cells, fewer expanded clones and increased TCR diversity were shown by the long-lived group, suggesting age selection.

The receptor chain draws on TRBV29-1 and TRBJ1-2, and the D gene may be TRBD1, 5 bases matching. The source of this sequence is a woman in her thirties in good health. Sequenced material: blood. The nucleotide sequence reads as follows: TGCAGCGTTCTGCAGGGCGGGGGCTACACCTTC. Translation gives CSVLQGGGYTF.